The text below deals with one TCR beta chain. The germline gives CDR1 SEHNR, CDR2 FQNEAQ (reference sequence). CDR3 length: 17 residues. Trimming cost V 1 base and J 4 bases, with 19 bases left between them. The data were taken from a study of control samples from healthy donors and cancer patients. The table came from immunoSEQ multiplex PCR; TCRdb's copy has only in-frame clones and leaves some out. The table has some 190,000 clones, 90% to 95% seen once. This chain joins TRBV7-9 and TRBJ2-5; the D call may be TRBD1 or TRBD2 (5 bases each). Sequenced material: blood. The source is a man aged 30-40 years in good health. For the CDR3, the DNA is TGTGCCAGCAGCTTAGGATGGGGGAACGGTCTGGGAGAGACCCAGTACTTC. Translated: CASSLGWGNGLGETQYF. The variable domain in full, with the rest retrieved from reference TRBV7-9 and TRBJ2-5, is DTGVSQNPRHKITKRGQNVTFRCDPISEHNRLYWYRQTLGQGPEFLTYFQNEAQLEKSRLLSDRFSAERPKGSFSTLEIQRTEQGDSAMYLCASSLGWGNGLGETQYFGPGTRLLVL.